Shown below are 25 T cell receptor beta chains from a single sample sequenced in a study of shared clonotypes between healthy human individuals. Naive CD8 cells, CD45RO-negative and positively selected for CCR7, excluded terminally differentiated effector memory CD45RA+ cells. This table comes from immunoSEQ multiplex PCR, and its TCRdb copy is limited to in-frame clones, with some not included. In the table there are about 750,000 clones, 92% of which are singletons. What was sequenced was naive CD8+ T cells sorted from blood. The receptors here all came from a man younger than 45 in good health.

Note on this clone: A far larger clone is off by one base, so a read error is likely. The same CDR3 is also encoded by other DNA sequences in this sample. The J gene is TRBJ2-1, the V gene TRBV2, with D hard to call. Between the trimmed V and J ends, which lost 3 bases and 0 bases, there was a span of 3 bases. The CDR3 contains 13 residues. CDR1 is SNHLY and CDR2 is FYNNEI in the germline V gene. The CDR3 DNA reads TGTGCCAGCAGTGACAGCTCCTACAATGAGCAGTTCTTC. This codes for CASSDSSYNEQFF.

This rearrangement joins TRBV5-4 to TRBJ1-2; D is uncertain. Germline values: CDR1 SGHNT, CDR2 YYREEE (reference sequence). The CDR3 loop spans 15 amino acids. Trimming removed 4 bases from V and 2 bases from J, with 15 bases in between. CDR3 nucleotides: TGTGCCAGCAGCCATCCGGACGGCGGAAACTATGGCTACACCTTC. Amino acids: CASSHPDGGNYGYTF.

A note on this clone: The sample holds other DNA sequences that translate to the same CDR3. The rearrangement uses TRBV10-3 and TRBJ2-3, with TRBD2 matching over 8 bases. CDR3 length: 14 amino acids. The V gene's germline CDR1 is ENHRY and CDR2 SYGVKD. J gave up 3 bases and V 2 bases, and 1 base lay outside the gene matches. The CDR3 nucleotides are TGTGCCATCAGTGAGCGGGGGGGGACAGATACGCAGTATTTT. As protein: CAISERGGTDTQYF.

This chain connects TRBV7-9 to TRBJ2-7; D unclear. Trimming removed 5 bases at V and 0 bases at J, with 5 bases between. CDR3 length: 12 residues. Germline CDR1 SEHNR, CDR2 FQNEAQ (reference sequence). The CDR3 DNA reads as TGTGCCAGCAGCGACCTCTCCTACGAGCAGTACTTC. Its protein is CASSDLSYEQYF. Full variable domain (remainder filled in from reference TRBV7-9 and TRBJ2-7): DTGVSQNPRHKITKRGQNVTFRCDPISEHNRLYWYRQTLGQGPEFLTYFQNEAQLEKSRLLSDRFSAERPKGSFSTLEIQRTEQGDSAMYLCASSDLSYEQYFGPGTRLTVT.

V and J are TRBV29-1 and TRBJ1-2; possibly TRBD1 for D (5 bases). CDR1 is SQVTM and CDR2 is ANQGSEA in the germline V gene. Trimming removed 3 bases from V and 7 bases from J, with 9 bases in between. The CDR3 contains 11 residues. CDR3 sequence: CSVDPGFGYTF. The CDR3 DNA reads TGCAGCGTTGACCCAGGGTTTGGCTACACCTTC.

The chain has TRBV27 and TRBJ2-7, with 7 bases fitting TRBD1. The CDR3 sequence is 15 residues long. Germline CDR1 and CDR2: MNHEY and SMNVEV (reference sequence). V dropped 3 bases and J dropped 4; count of bases not matched to a gene: 9. This CDR3 is CASSFLQGRGYEQYF. The CDR3 DNA is TGTGCCAGCAGTTTTTTACAGGGGAGAGGTTACGAGCAGTACTTC.

This chain uses TRBV28 with TRBJ2-1; a possible D gene is TRBD2 (6 bases). V was trimmed by 5 bases and J by 4 bases, leaving 12 bases between them. The CDR3 totals 14 residues. Germline values: CDR1 MDHEN, CDR2 SYDVKM. CDR3 in DNA: TGTGCCAGCAGTCCCCAGCGGGTATACAATGAGCAGTTCTTC. Residues: CASSPQRVYNEQFF.

This chain links TRBV27 with TRBJ1-1, with D maybe TRBD1 (5 bases). CDR1 and CDR2 from the germline V gene are MNHEY and SMNVEV (reference sequence). Trimming took off 5 bases at V and 4 bases at J, with 14 bases between the two ends. CDR3 length: 14 residues. The CDR3 loop reads CASSMAGWITEAFF. CDR3 bases: TGTGCCAGCAGTATGGCAGGGTGGATCACTGAAGCTTTCTTT.

This clone was detected once. The chain couples TRBV9 to TRBJ2-5, with 8 bases matching TRBD2. CDR1 is SGDLS, CDR2 YYNGEE, per germline. This CDR3 has 15 residues. Trimming took 0 bases from V and 5 from J; bases not matched to a gene: 6. This CDR3 reads CASSVAGRASETQYF. DNA for the CDR3: TGTGCCAGCAGCGTAGCCGGGAGGGCCAGTGAGACCCAGTACTTC. Supplemented by reference TRBV9 and TRBJ2-5, the full variable domain reads DSGVTQTPKHLITATGQRVTLRCSPRSGDLSVYWYQQSLDQGLQFLIQYYNGEERAKGNILERFSAQQFPDLHSELNLSSLELGDSALYFCASSVAGRASETQYFGPGTRLLVL.

The V gene is TRBV7-9, the J gene TRBJ2-2, with D possibly matching TRBD2 (6 bases). The CDR3 length is 14 residues. V lost 7 bases, J lost 5 bases, and 14 bases lay in between. Germline V lookup: CDR1 SEHNR, CDR2 FQNEAQ (reference sequence). The CDR3 region is CASTLTSGTGELFF. CDR3 DNA sequence: TGTGCCAGCACCCTAACGAGCGGGACCGGGGAGCTGTTTTTT.

V and J are TRBV4-1 and TRBJ1-5; D gene unclear. The CDR3 length is 15 residues. V dropped 3 bases and J dropped 1 base, with 10 bases sitting between them. Germline V gene lookup returns CDR1 MGHRA and CDR2 YSYEKL. CDR3 sequence (DNA): TGCGCCAGCAGCCACCCGACGAAGAGCAATCAGCCCCAGCATTTT. Amino acid sequence: CASSHPTKSNQPQHF.

J is TRBJ1-1 and V is TRBV2; maybe TRBD1 (5 bases). V was cut by 8 bases and J by 5 bases, with 15 bases left in between. Germline loops: CDR1 SNHLY, CDR2 FYNNEI. The CDR3 sequence is 13 residues long. The CDR3 is CASEGLPRTEAFF. DNA for the CDR3: TGTGCCAGCGAGGGACTCCCGAGGACTGAAGCTTTCTTT. The full variable domain, with the rest looked up from reference TRBV2 and TRBJ1-1, is EPEVTQTPSHQVTQMGQEVILRCVPISNHLYFYWYRQILGQKVEFLVSFYNNEISEKSEIFDDQFSVERPDGSNFTLKIRSTKLEDSAMYFCASEGLPRTEAFFGQGTRLTVV.

V and J are TRBV4-1 and TRBJ2-7; 13 bases agree with TRBD2. Per the germline V gene, CDR1 is MGHRA and CDR2 is YSYEKL. The CDR3 length is 16 residues. With V trimmed by 3 bases and J by 6 bases, 8 bases remained unmatched. The CDR3 sequence is CASSQGLAGLSPEQYF. As DNA, the CDR3 is TGCGCCAGCAGCCAGGGACTAGCGGGACTAAGTCCCGAGCAGTACTTC.

The V call is TRBV7-9, the J call TRBJ2-1, with D perhaps given as TRBD1 or TRBD2 (5 bases each). Germline CDR1 SEHNR, CDR2 FQNEAQ (reference sequence). The germline V and J ends were trimmed by 5 bases and 4 bases, with 15 bases remaining between them. CDR3 length: 15 amino acids. The CDR3 DNA sequence: TGTGCCAGCAGCGCATCGGGACCGGTGTACAATGAGCAGTTCTTC. It codes for CASSASGPVYNEQFF. Using reference TRBV7-9 and TRBJ2-1 for the parts outside the CDR3, the full variable domain is DTGVSQNPRHKITKRGQNVTFRCDPISEHNRLYWYRQTLGQGPEFLTYFQNEAQLEKSRLLSDRFSAERPKGSFSTLEIQRTEQGDSAMYLCASSASGPVYNEQFFGPGTRLTVL.

This chain uses TRBV29-1 with TRBJ2-7; possibly TRBD2 for D (5 bases). This CDR3 spans 14 amino acids. Germline V gene data show CDR1 as SQVTM and CDR2 as ANQGSEA. V lost 3 bases and J 2 bases, leaving 14 bases between the germline ends. The CDR3 sequence: CSVEKAGSAYEQYF. CDR3 bases: TGCAGCGTTGAGAAGGCGGGTAGCGCCTACGAGCAGTACTTC.

V is TRBV19 and J is TRBJ2-3; D remains unclear. Germline-derived CDR1 and CDR2 are LNHDA and SQIVND (reference sequence). The V end was cut by 3 bases, the J end by 4 bases, with 14 bases between. The CDR3 runs to 15 residues. The CDR3 sequence: CASSISPEGPDTQYF. CDR3 DNA sequence: TGTGCCAGTAGTATTAGCCCCGAAGGGCCAGATACGCAGTATTTT.

The rearrangement links TRBV13 to TRBJ2-6, with TRBD2 as a possible D gene (7 bases). The germline gives CDR1 PRHDT, CDR2 FYEKMQ (reference sequence). This CDR3 has 17 amino acids. Trimming removed 6 bases at V and 0 bases at J, with 15 bases between. CDR3 coding DNA: TGTGCCAGCAGTGGGGGGGCGGTAAGCTCTGGGGCCAACGTCCTGACTTTC. It encodes CASSGGAVSSGANVLTF.

The chain joins TRBV7-6 to TRBJ2-7, with 9 positions matching TRBD1. Germline values: CDR1 SGHVS, CDR2 FNYEAQ. V lost 5 bases to trimming and J lost 0 bases; unmatched junction nucleotides: 14. The CDR3 length is 18 residues. CDR3 DNA sequence: TGTGCCAGCAGCCCAGTCCCGGGACAGGGCTCCAGCTCCTACGAGCAGTACTTC. This codes for CASSPVPGQGSSSYEQYF.

The genes are TRBV12-5 and TRBJ2-5, with D possibly matching TRBD2 (5 bases). V lost 5 bases and J 7 bases, leaving 14 bases between the germline ends. The CDR3 runs 13 residues. CDR1 is LGHNT, CDR2 FRNRAP, per germline. CDR3 amino acids: CASGPRTGGTQYF. CDR3 coding DNA: TGTGCTAGTGGTCCCCGGACCGGAGGGACCCAGTACTTC. Full variable domain (outside the CDR3, taken from reference TRBV12-5 and TRBJ2-5): DARVTQTPRHKVTEMGQEVTMRCQPILGHNTVFWYRQTMMQGLELLAYFRNRAPLDDSGMPKDRFSAEMPDATLATLKIQPSEPRDSAVYFCASGPRTGGTQYFGPGTRLLVL.

The V call is TRBV11-2, the J call TRBJ2-7; tentatively, D is TRBD2 (6 bases). V was pared by 0 bases and J by 4 bases, with 7 bases between. The length of the CDR3 is 13 residues. Germline CDR1 and CDR2: SGHAT and FQNNGV. The CDR3 loop reads CASSLDRGYEQYF. In nucleotides, the CDR3 is TGTGCCAGCAGCTTAGATCGGGGGTACGAGCAGTACTTC.

This chain connects TRBV5-5 to TRBJ2-3; 12 bases agree with TRBD2. V lost 4 bases, J lost 3 bases, and 9 bases stayed unmatched. From germline, CDR1 is SGHKS and CDR2 YYEKEE (reference sequence). The CDR3 loop spans 17 amino acids. The CDR3 loop reads CASSLPGLAGPTDTQYF. CDR3 sequence (DNA): TGTGCCAGCAGCCTACCCGGACTAGCGGGACCGACAGATACGCAGTATTTT.

The chain links TRBV7-9 to TRBJ1-1; possibly TRBD1 for D (6 bases). V lost 8 bases to trimming and J lost 4 bases, with 17 bases between them. CDR1 is SEHNR, CDR2 FQNEAQ, per germline (reference sequence). The CDR3 has 14 residues. Here the CDR3 reads CASFALMTGTEAFF. CDR3 bases: TGTGCCAGCTTCGCCCTAATGACAGGCACTGAAGCTTTCTTT.

The chain recombines TRBV7-9 with TRBJ2-5; D is possibly TRBD2 (5 bases). The V gene's germline CDR1 is SEHNR and CDR2 FQNEAQ (reference sequence). The CDR3 length is 14 residues. Trimming shortened V by 1 base and J by 3 bases, and 9 bases separated the two germline ends. This chain's CDR3 is CASSLGQAEETQYF. In nucleotides, the CDR3 is TGTGCCAGCAGCTTAGGACAAGCGGAAGAGACCCAGTACTTC. The variable domain in full, with the rest retrieved from reference TRBV7-9 and TRBJ2-5, is DTGVSQNPRHKITKRGQNVTFRCDPISEHNRLYWYRQTLGQGPEFLTYFQNEAQLEKSRLLSDRFSAERPKGSFSTLEIQRTEQGDSAMYLCASSLGQAEETQYFGPGTRLLVL.

This chain uses TRBV29-1 with TRBJ1-4; 7 bases map to TRBD1. The CDR3 consists of 14 residues. With 7 bases clipped from V and 5 bases from J, the junction kept 10 bases outside the gene matches. CDR1 is SQVTM, CDR2 ANQGSEA, per germline. In DNA form, the CDR3 reads TGCAGCGCAGTTTCCGGGACAGACAATGAAAAACTGTTTTTT. The encoded protein is CSAVSGTDNEKLFF. Full variable domain (remainder filled in from reference TRBV29-1 and TRBJ1-4): SAVISQKPSRDICQRGTSLTIQCQVDSQVTMMFWYRQQPGQSLTLIATANQGSEATYESGFVIDKFPISRPNLTFSTLTVSNMSPEDSSIYLCSAVSGTDNEKLFFGSGTQLSVL.

The chain couples TRBV29-1 to TRBJ2-5; perhaps TRBD2 as D (5 bases). The V gene's germline CDR1 is SQVTM and CDR2 ANQGSEA. The V gene lost 7 bases and the J gene lost 1 base, with 16 bases spanning the gap. The CDR3 extends over 14 amino acids. CDR3 in DNA: TGCAGCGCCATGCGGGCGTCAACCCAAGAGACCCAGTACTTC. It encodes CSAMRASTQETQYF.